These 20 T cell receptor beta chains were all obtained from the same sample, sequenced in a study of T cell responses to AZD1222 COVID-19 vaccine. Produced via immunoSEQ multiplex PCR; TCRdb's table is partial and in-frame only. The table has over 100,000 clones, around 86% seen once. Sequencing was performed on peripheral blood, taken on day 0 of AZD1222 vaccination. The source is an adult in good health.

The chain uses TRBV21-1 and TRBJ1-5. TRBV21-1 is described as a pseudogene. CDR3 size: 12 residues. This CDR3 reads CARRYPNQPQHF. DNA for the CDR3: TGTGCCAGGAGGTACCCTAATCAGCCCCAGCATTTT.

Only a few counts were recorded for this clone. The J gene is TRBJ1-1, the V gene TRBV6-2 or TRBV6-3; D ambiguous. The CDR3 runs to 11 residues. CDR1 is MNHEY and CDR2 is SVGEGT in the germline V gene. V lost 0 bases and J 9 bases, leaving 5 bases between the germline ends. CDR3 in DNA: TGTGCCAGCAGTTACTCCGGGAAAGCTTTCTTT. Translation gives CASSYSGKAFF.

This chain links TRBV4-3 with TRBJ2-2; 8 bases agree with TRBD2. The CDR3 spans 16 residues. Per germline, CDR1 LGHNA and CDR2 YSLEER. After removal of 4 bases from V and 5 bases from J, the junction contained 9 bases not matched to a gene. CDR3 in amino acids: CASSPGVLAGTGELFF. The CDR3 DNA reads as TGCGCCAGCAGCCCAGGGGTGCTAGCGGGTACCGGGGAGCTGTTTTTT.

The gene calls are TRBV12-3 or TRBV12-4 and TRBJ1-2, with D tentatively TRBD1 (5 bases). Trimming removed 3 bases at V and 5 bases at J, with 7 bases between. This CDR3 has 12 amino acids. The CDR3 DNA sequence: TGTGCCAGCAGTTTGCGGGGGTATGGCTACACCTTC. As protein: CASSLRGYGYTF.

CDR3 loop: CASSPGTGDEAFF. CDR3 DNA: TGTGCCAGCAGTCCCGGGACAGGAGATGAAGCTTTCTTT. The rearrangement uses TRBV12-3 or TRBV12-4 and TRBJ1-1; 8 bases line up with TRBD1. The V gene end was trimmed by 5 bases and the J gene end by 7 bases; junction bases not matched to a gene: 6. There are 13 residues in the CDR3.

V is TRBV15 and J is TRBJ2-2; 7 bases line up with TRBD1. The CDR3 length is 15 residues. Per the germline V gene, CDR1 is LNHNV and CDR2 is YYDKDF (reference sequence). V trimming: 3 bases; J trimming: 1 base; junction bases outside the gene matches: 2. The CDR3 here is CATSSRGMNTGELFF. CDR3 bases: TGTGCCACCAGCAGCAGGGGGATGAACACCGGGGAGCTGTTTTTT.

CDR3 DNA: TGTGCCAGCATTACAGCTCTTTCCTACGAGCAGTACTTC. It codes for CASITALSYEQYF. The chain links TRBV2 to TRBJ2-7; D gene unclear. Germline V gene lookup returns CDR1 SNHLY and CDR2 FYNNEI. V lost 7 bases and J 1 base, leaving 11 bases between the germline ends. This CDR3 comprises 13 residues.

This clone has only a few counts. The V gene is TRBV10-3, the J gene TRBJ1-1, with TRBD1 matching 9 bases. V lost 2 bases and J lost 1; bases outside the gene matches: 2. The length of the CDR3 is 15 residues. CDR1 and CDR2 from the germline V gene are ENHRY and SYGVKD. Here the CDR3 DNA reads TGTGCCATCAGTGAGGGACAGGGGTCGAACACTGAAGCTTTCTTT. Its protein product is CAISEGQGSNTEAFF.

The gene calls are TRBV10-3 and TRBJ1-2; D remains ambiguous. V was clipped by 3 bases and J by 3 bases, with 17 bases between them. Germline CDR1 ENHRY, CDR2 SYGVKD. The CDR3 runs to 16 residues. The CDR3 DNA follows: TGTGCCATCAGTGACCCTAGGACCGGCGGGGACTATGGCTACACCTTC. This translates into CAISDPRTGGDYGYTF.

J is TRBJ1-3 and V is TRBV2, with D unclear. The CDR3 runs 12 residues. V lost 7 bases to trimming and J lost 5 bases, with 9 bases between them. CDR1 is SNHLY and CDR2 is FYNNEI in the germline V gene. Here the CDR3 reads CASMGTRNTIYF. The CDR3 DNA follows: TGTGCCAGCATGGGCACCCGAAACACCATATATTTT.

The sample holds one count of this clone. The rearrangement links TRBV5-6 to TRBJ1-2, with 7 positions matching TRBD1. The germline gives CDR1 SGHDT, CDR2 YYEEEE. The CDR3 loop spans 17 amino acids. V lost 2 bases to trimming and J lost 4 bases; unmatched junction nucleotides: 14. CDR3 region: CASSFSLDRPPVYGYTF. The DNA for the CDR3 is TGTGCCAGCAGCTTTTCATTGGACAGGCCCCCTGTCTATGGCTACACCTTC.

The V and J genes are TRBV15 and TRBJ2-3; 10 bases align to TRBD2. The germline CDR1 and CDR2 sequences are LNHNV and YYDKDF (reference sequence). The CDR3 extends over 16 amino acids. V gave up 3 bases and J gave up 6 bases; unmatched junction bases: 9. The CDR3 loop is CATSRAPGLAHDTQYF. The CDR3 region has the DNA TGTGCCACCAGCAGGGCTCCGGGACTAGCGCATGATACGCAGTATTTT.

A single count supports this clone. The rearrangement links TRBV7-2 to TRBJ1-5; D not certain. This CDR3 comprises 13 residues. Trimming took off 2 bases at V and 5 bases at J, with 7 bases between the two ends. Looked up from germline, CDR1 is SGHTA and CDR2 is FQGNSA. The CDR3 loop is CASSLTNHQPQHF. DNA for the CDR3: TGTGCCAGCAGCTTAACGAACCATCAGCCCCAGCATTTT. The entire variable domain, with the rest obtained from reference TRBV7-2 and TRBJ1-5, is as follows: GAGVSQSPSNKVTEKGKDVELRCDPISGHTALYWYRQSLGQGLEFLIYFQGNSAPDKSGLPSDRFSAERTGGSVSTLTIQRTQQEDSAVYLCASSLTNHQPQHFGDGTRLSIL.

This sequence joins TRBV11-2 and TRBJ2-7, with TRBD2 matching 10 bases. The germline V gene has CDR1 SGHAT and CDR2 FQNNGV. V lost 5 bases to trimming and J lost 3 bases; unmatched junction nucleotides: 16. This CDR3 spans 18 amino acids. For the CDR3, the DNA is TGTGCCAGCAGCCCCGTGGGAAGCGGGGGGGATCCCATCTACGAGCAGTACTTC. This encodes CASSPVGSGGDPIYEQYF.

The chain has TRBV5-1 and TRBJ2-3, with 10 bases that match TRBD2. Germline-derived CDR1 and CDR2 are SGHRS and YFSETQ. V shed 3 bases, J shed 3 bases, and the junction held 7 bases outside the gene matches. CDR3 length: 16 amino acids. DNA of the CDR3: TGCGCCAGCAGCTCCTTAGCGGGGGGAGGGACAGATACGCAGTATTTT. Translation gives CASSSLAGGGTDTQYF.

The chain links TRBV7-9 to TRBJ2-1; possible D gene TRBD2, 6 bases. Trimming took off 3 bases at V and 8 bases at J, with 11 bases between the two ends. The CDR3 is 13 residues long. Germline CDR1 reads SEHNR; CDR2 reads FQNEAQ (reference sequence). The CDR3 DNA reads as TGTGCCAGCAGCTTCGGGACTCGGGATGAGCAGTTCTTC. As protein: CASSFGTRDEQFF.

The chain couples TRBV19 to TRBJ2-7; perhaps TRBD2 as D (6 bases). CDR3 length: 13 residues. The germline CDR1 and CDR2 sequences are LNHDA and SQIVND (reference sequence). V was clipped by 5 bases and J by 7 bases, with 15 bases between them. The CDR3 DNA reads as TGTGCCAGTAGTCCGGGACTTCGCCGGGAGCAGTACTTC. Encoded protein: CASSPGLRREQYF.

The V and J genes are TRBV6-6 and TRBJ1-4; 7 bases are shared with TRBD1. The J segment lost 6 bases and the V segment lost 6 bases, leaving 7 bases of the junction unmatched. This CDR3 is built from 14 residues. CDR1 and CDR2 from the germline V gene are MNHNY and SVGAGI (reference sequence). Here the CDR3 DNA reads TGTGCCAGCAGAAAGGGGGCGCTGGATGAAAAACTGTTTTTT. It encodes CASRKGALDEKLFF.

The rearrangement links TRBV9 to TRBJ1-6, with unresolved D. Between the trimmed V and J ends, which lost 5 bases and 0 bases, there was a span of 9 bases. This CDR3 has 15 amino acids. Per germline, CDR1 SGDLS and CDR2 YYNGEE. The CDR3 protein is CASREGSSYNSPLHF. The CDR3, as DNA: TGTGCCAGCAGGGAAGGGAGCTCCTATAATTCACCCCTCCACTTT.

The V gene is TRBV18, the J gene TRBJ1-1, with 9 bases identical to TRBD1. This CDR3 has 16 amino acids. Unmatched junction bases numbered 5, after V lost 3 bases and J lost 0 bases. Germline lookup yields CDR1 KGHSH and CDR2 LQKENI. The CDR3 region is CASSPRGQGLNTEAFF. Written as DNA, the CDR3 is TGTGCCAGCTCACCTAGGGGACAGGGCTTGAACACTGAAGCTTTCTTT.